This passage covers 13 T cell receptor beta chains from one sample sequenced in a study of T cells in women clearing cervical HPV infection. Measured with immunoSEQ multiplex PCR; TCRdb has only the in-frame clones, and not every one. Its table lists 25,000 to 35,000 clones. Sequences were obtained from blood buffy coat. The receptors derive from a woman between 18 and 70 years old with a cervical HPV16 infection that either progressed to CIN3+ or cleared (not recorded which).

Regarding this clone: The observed sequence ends 3 residues before the CDR3 terminus, with the missing tail filled in from the germline J gene. The chain couples TRBV6-1 to TRBJ2-5, with D possibly TRBD2 on 6 matching bases. The CDR3 has 13 residues. Germline V gene sequence: CDR1 MNHNS, CDR2 SASEGT. V was trimmed by 3 bases and J by 7 bases, leaving 12 bases between them. The DNA read from the CDR3 is TGTGCCAGCAGTGATGGGACTCAGGGGACC. Protein sequence: CASSDGTQGT. The full CDR3 protein is CASSDGTQGTQYF.

With regard to this clone: The read is 3 residues too short to cover the CDR3 end, so that end is filled in from the germline J gene. V and J are TRBV10-2 and TRBJ2-7, with D maybe TRBD2 (6 bases). Germline lookup yields CDR1 WSHSY and CDR2 SAAADI. Trimming removed 6 bases from V and 5 bases from J, with 17 bases in between. The CDR3 extends over 14 amino acids. CDR3 region: CASRGTFLRHEQYF. CDR3 DNA, as far as it was read: TGCGCCAGCAGGGGGACTTTTCTACGGCACGAG.

This clone counts as medium-sized by frequency. The CDR3 end is not reached by the read, which stops 3 residues before it; the germline J gene fills it in. The V call is TRBV2, the J call TRBJ1-6; 8 positions match TRBD1. Germline V lookup: CDR1 SNHLY, CDR2 FYNNEI. The CDR3 covers 16 residues. Losses at the gene ends were 6 bases for V and 5 bases for J; bases not matched to a gene: 9. The CDR3 DNA, read in part, is TGTGCCAGCAGCCTAATGGGACAGGTTAATAATTCACCC. Protein: CASSLMGQVNNSP. The whole CDR3 sequence reads CASSLMGQVNNSPLHF.

Note on this clone: The read finishes 3 residues shy of the CDR3 end, and the germline J gene is used to complete it. The chain employs TRBV7-2 and TRBJ2-3; D remains unclear. CDR1 SGHTA and CDR2 FQGNSA come from the germline V gene. Trimming left V 0 bases short and J 6 bases short, with 7 bases between. This CDR3 has 13 amino acids. The CDR3 DNA, read in part, is TGTGCCAGCAGCTTAGCTCACGGGGATACG. Amino acid sequence: CASSLAHGDT. The complete CDR3 protein is CASSLAHGDTQYF.

With regard to this clone: The read ends 3 residues early relative to the CDR3; the germline J gene fills the gap. This rearrangement joins TRBV9 to TRBJ2-3; 10 bases fit TRBD2. V was pared by 4 bases and J by 4 bases, with 6 bases of the junction left unmatched. The CDR3 runs 15 residues. Germline CDR1 SGDLS, CDR2 YYNGEE. CDR3 residues: CASSHSGGRADTQYF. The part of the CDR3 DNA that was read is TGTGCCAGCAGCCATAGCGGGGGGAGGGCAGATACG.

As to this clone: The read comes to an end 3 residues before the CDR3 does, leaving the germline J gene to fill in the end. This sample includes further DNA sequences coding for the same CDR3. The chain recombines TRBV6-4 with TRBJ2-2; D gene uncertain. V lost 2 bases and J 5 bases, leaving 6 bases between the germline ends. Germline CDR1 reads MRHNA; CDR2 reads SNTAGT. The CDR3 consists of 13 residues. The CDR3: CASSDSPTGELFF. The CDR3 DNA, read in part, is TGTGCCAGCAGTGACAGCCCGACCGGGGAG.

Turning to this clone: The read halts 3 residues ahead of the CDR3 end, with the missing end drawn from the germline J gene. This chain links TRBV20-1 with TRBJ2-1; 7 positions match TRBD1. Germline values: CDR1 DFQATT, CDR2 SNEGSKA (reference sequence). V trimming: 6 bases; J trimming: 1 base; junction bases outside the gene matches: 9. This CDR3 is built from 15 residues. CDR3: CSATHTGVSYNEQFF. CDR3 DNA (partial): TGCAGTGCCACCCATACAGGGGTGTCCTACAATGAG.

A remark on this clone: The read ends 3 residues shy of where the CDR3 ends; the end is completed using the germline J gene. The chain combines TRBV19 with TRBJ2-7; 9 nucleotides match TRBD2. The ends lost 7 bases at V and 6 bases at J; junction bases unmatched: 7. The CDR3 runs 13 residues. Germline V CDR1 and CDR2: LNHDA, SQIVND (reference sequence). The CDR3 bases that were read are TGTGCCAGTAAATCTAGCGGGACGGGCGAG. This sequence encodes CASKSSGTGE. The entire CDR3 is CASKSSGTGEQYF.

Partial CDR3 DNA: TGCAGTGCTAGGACAGGAAACACC. This encodes CSARTGNT. The complete CDR3 sequence is CSARTGNTIYF. This chain joins TRBV20-1 and TRBJ1-3; D not resolved. The read stops 3 residues short of the end of the CDR3; the missing end is completed from the germline J gene. The length of the CDR3 is 11 residues. V was cut by 3 bases and J by 4 bases, with 4 bases left in between. The germline gives CDR1 DFQATT, CDR2 SNEGSKA (reference sequence).

Comment on this clone: Sequencing ends 3 residues short of the CDR3 end; the germline J gene provides the rest. This chain joins TRBV5-1 and TRBJ2-6; D is possibly TRBD2 (6 bases). This CDR3 spans 15 amino acids. The germline V and J ends were trimmed by 4 bases and 1 base, with 9 bases remaining between them. Looked up from germline, CDR1 is SGHRS and CDR2 is YFSETQ. The CDR3 protein is CASSVGGSGANVLTF. The sequenced CDR3 bases are TGCGCCAGCAGCGTCGGAGGGTCTGGGGCCAACGTC.

Regarding this clone: Read coverage stops 3 residues before the CDR3 terminus; the germline J gene supplies the remainder. V and J are TRBV15 and TRBJ1-2, with D possibly TRBD1 on 5 matching bases. V lost 1 base to trimming and J lost 2 bases, with 8 bases between them. Looked up from germline, CDR1 is LNHNV and CDR2 is YYDKDF (reference sequence). CDR3 size: 14 residues. CDR3 bases read: TGTGCCACCAGCAGAGTAGGGGAGAACTATGGC. Translating gives CATSRVGENYG. The whole CDR3 is CATSRVGENYGYTF.

As to this clone: With the read ending 3 residues before the CDR3 end, the germline J gene is used to fill in that end. The gene calls are TRBV7-2 and TRBJ1-2, with TRBD1 matching 7 bases. This CDR3 is 12 amino acids long. Germline V gene sequence: CDR1 SGHTA, CDR2 FQGNSA. CDR3 in amino acids: CASSSYRGGYTF. CDR3 DNA, as far as it was read: TGTGCCAGCAGCTCATACAGGGGAGGC.

A word on this clone: The CDR3 extends 3 residues past the end of the read, so its final part is completed from the germline J gene. The chain links TRBV20-1 to TRBJ2-3; 12 nucleotides match TRBD2. CDR1 and CDR2 from the germline V gene are DFQATT and SNEGSKA (reference sequence). The CDR3 loop spans 14 amino acids. The part of the CDR3 DNA that was read is TGCAGTGCTCTGACTAGCGGGGGTTTGGAGACG. It codes for CSALTSGGLET. From start to end, the CDR3 is CSALTSGGLETQYF.